A selection of T cell receptor beta chains follows, all from one sample in a study of metastatic and nonmetastatic thyroid tumors. TCRdb redid the clone calls on the PCR reads using MiXCR. The sample consists of about 13,000 clones, around a third of them appearing once. The sample comprised tumor tissue. All receptors derive from a male donor with papillary thyroid cancer or a benign thyroid nodule (not recorded which). Some clones in this sample may be carry-over from other donors' samples. Both conserved end residues are part of each CDR3. The order of the fields is V gene, D gene, clone size, J gene, CDR3 protein, CDR3 DNA. The D gene is left open where the match is weak. Clone size, where shown, is once, few, many, or a class for clones that have expanded.

V gene: TRBV30; D gene: NA; clone size: few; J gene: TRBJ1-2; CDR3 protein: CAWRGTYGYTF; CDR3 DNA: TGTGCCTGGAGAGGGACCTATGGCTACACCTTC
V gene: TRBV9; D gene: NA; clone size: NA; J gene: TRBJ2-1; CDR3 protein: CASSEGPPGAYEQFF; CDR3 DNA: TGTGCCAGCAGCGAGGGCCCGCCAGGGGCTTATGAGCAGTTCTTC
V gene: TRBV7-2; D gene: NA; clone size: medium-sized; J gene: TRBJ2-7; CDR3 protein: CASSLQGSNEQYF; CDR3 DNA: TGTGCCAGCAGCCTTCAGGGATCCAACGAGCAGTACTTC
V gene: TRBV20-1; D gene: NA; clone size: NA; J gene: TRBJ1-2; CDR3 protein: CSASYRESHTF; CDR3 DNA: TGCAGTGCTAGTTACAGGGAGTCCCACACCTTC
V gene: TRBV6-1; D gene: TRBD1; clone size: NA; J gene: TRBJ1-6; CDR3 protein: CASSQTTGSNSPLHF; CDR3 DNA: TGTGCCAGCAGCCAAACGACAGGGTCTAATTCACCCCTCCACTTT
V gene: TRBV6-1; D gene: NA; clone size: few; J gene: TRBJ1-3; CDR3 protein: CASSEAGPASGNTIYF; CDR3 DNA: TGTGCCAGCAGTGAAGCGGGACCGGCCTCTGGAAACACCATATATTTT
V gene: TRBV12-3/TRBV12-4; D gene: NA; clone size: medium-sized; J gene: TRBJ2-2; CDR3 protein: CASSSPPPGELFF; CDR3 DNA: TGTGCCAGCAGTTCTCCCCCCCCCGGGGAGCTGTTTTTT
V gene: TRBV6-4; D gene: TRBD1; clone size: NA; J gene: TRBJ2-2; CDR3 protein: CASSGTGETGELFF; CDR3 DNA: TGTGCCAGCTCGGGGACAGGGGAGACCGGGGAGCTGTTTTTT
V gene: TRBV7-8; D gene: NA; clone size: NA; J gene: TRBJ1-2; CDR3 protein: CASSSRSGNYGYTF; CDR3 DNA: TGTGCCAGCAGCTCACGCTCAGGGAACTATGGCTACACCTTC
V gene: TRBV20-1; D gene: TRBD1; clone size: medium-sized; J gene: TRBJ2-2; CDR3 protein: CSAIVRGRTGELFF; CDR3 DNA: TGCAGTGCTATCGTGAGGGGGCGAACCGGGGAGCTGTTTTTT
V gene: TRBV11-3; D gene: TRBD1; clone size: NA; J gene: TRBJ1-2; CDR3 protein: CASSQEGRQGNYGYTF; CDR3 DNA: TGTGCCAGCAGCCAGGAAGGACGACAGGGTAACTATGGCTACACCTTC
V gene: TRBV4-1; D gene: NA; clone size: NA; J gene: TRBJ2-7; CDR3 protein: CASSQAGASPYEQYF; CDR3 DNA: TGCGCCAGCAGCCAAGCGGGAGCGAGTCCCTACGAGCAGTACTTC
V gene: TRBV4-2; D gene: NA; clone size: NA; J gene: TRBJ2-7; CDR3 protein: CASSQDGDFYEQYF; CDR3 DNA: TGTGCCAGCAGCCAAGACGGGGACTTCTACGAGCAGTACTTC
V gene: TRBV20-1; D gene: TRBD1; clone size: NA; J gene: TRBJ1-2; CDR3 protein: CSAADRGRYGYTF; CDR3 DNA: TGCAGTGCTGCTGACAGGGGGCGGTATGGCTACACCTTC
V gene: TRBV10-3; D gene: TRBD1; clone size: NA; J gene: TRBJ1-2; CDR3 protein: CAISDRGRSNYGYTF; CDR3 DNA: TGTGCCATCAGCGACAGGGGGCGAAGTAACTATGGCTACACCTTC
V gene: TRBV28; D gene: NA; clone size: few; J gene: TRBJ1-2; CDR3 protein: CASSLSPNYGYTF; CDR3 DNA: TGTGCCAGCAGTTTAAGCCCTAACTATGGCTACACCTTC
V gene: TRBV15; D gene: NA; clone size: NA; J gene: TRBJ1-2; CDR3 protein: CATSRTVDGYTF; CDR3 DNA: TGTGCCACCAGCAGGACAGTCGACGGCTACACCTTC
V gene: TRBV24-1; D gene: NA; clone size: NA; J gene: TRBJ2-2; CDR3 protein: CATKTGRTGELFF; CDR3 DNA: TGTGCCACCAAAACAGGGCGGACCGGGGAGCTGTTTTTT
V gene: TRBV27; D gene: NA; clone size: medium-sized; J gene: TRBJ2-3; CDR3 protein: CASRTQYQRTDTQYF; CDR3 DNA: TGTGCCAGCAGGACTCAATACCAGCGCACAGATACGCAGTATTTT
V gene: TRBV5-1; D gene: TRBD1; clone size: few; J gene: TRBJ2-7; CDR3 protein: CASSLRQGYEQYF; CDR3 DNA: TGCGCCAGCAGCTTGCGACAGGGGTACGAGCAGTACTTC
V gene: TRBV14; D gene: NA; clone size: few; J gene: TRBJ2-3; CDR3 protein: CASSQDPAATSTDTQYF; CDR3 DNA: TGTGCCAGCAGCCAAGATCCTGCTGCTACTAGCACAGATACGCAGTATTTT
V gene: TRBV6-6; D gene: TRBD2; clone size: NA; J gene: TRBJ2-1; CDR3 protein: CASSYSQRGGHIEQFF; CDR3 DNA: TGTGCCAGCAGTTACTCGCAGCGGGGGGGCCATATTGAGCAGTTCTTC
V gene: TRBV4-1; D gene: NA; clone size: NA; J gene: TRBJ1-1; CDR3 protein: CASSQDWKYRSENTEAFF; CDR3 DNA: TGCGCCAGCAGCCAAGATTGGAAGTACAGGTCCGAGAACACTGAAGCTTTCTTT
V gene: TRBV27; D gene: NA; clone size: NA; J gene: TRBJ2-1; CDR3 protein: CASSLWKGNYNEQFF; CDR3 DNA: TGTGCCAGCAGTTTATGGAAGGGTAACTACAATGAGCAGTTCTTC
V gene: TRBV20-1; D gene: TRBD2; clone size: once; J gene: TRBJ2-1; CDR3 protein: CSAELAPSTFSYNVQFF; CDR3 DNA: TGCAGTGCCGAACTAGCGCCTAGTACCTTCTCCTACAATGTGCAGTTCTTC
V gene: TRBV12-3/TRBV12-4; D gene: NA; clone size: NA; J gene: TRBJ2-5; CDR3 protein: CASSPPGQSPQETQYF; CDR3 DNA: TGTGCCAGCAGTCCCCCAGGACAGTCTCCTCAAGAGACCCAGTACTTC
V gene: TRBV28; D gene: TRBD1; clone size: medium-sized; J gene: TRBJ2-5; CDR3 protein: CASSFRDRAETQYF; CDR3 DNA: TGTGCCAGCAGTTTCCGGGACAGGGCGGAGACCCAGTACTTC
V gene: TRBV2; D gene: TRBD2; clone size: NA; J gene: TRBJ2-2; CDR3 protein: CARGTSANTGELFF; CDR3 DNA: TGTGCCAGAGGGACTAGCGCGAACACCGGGGAGCTGTTTTTT
V gene: TRBV12-3/TRBV12-4; D gene: TRBD1; clone size: NA; J gene: TRBJ1-4; CDR3 protein: CASILGQGQNEKLFF; CDR3 DNA: TGTGCCAGCATACTCGGACAGGGACAAAATGAAAAACTGTTTTTT
V gene: TRBV11-2; D gene: TRBD2; clone size: few; J gene: TRBJ2-7; CDR3 protein: CASSWTSGRTYEQYF; CDR3 DNA: TGTGCCAGCAGCTGGACTAGCGGTCGAACCTACGAGCAGTACTTC
V gene: TRBV7-3; D gene: TRBD1; clone size: NA; J gene: TRBJ1-5; CDR3 protein: CASSLRVGTGDDNQPQHF; CDR3 DNA: TGTGCCAGCAGCTTAAGGGTCGGGACAGGGGATGACAATCAGCCCCAGCATTTT
V gene: TRBV20-1; D gene: NA; clone size: NA; J gene: TRBJ1-5; CDR3 protein: CSARDRTGGPQHF; CDR3 DNA: TGCAGTGCTAGAGATCGTACCGGGGGGCCCCAGCATTTT
V gene: TRBV3-1; D gene: NA; clone size: NA; J gene: TRBJ2-7; CDR3 protein: CASSQGQGSEQYF; CDR3 DNA: TGTGCCAGCAGCCAAGGGCAGGGGAGCGAGCAGTACTTC
V gene: TRBV24-1; D gene: NA; clone size: few; J gene: TRBJ2-7; CDR3 protein: CATSDTRGGSYEQYF; CDR3 DNA: TGTGCCACCAGTGATACTAGGGGGGGGTCCTACGAGCAGTACTTC
V gene: TRBV11-2; D gene: NA; clone size: NA; J gene: TRBJ2-1; CDR3 protein: CASSLVRHRLGNEQFF; CDR3 DNA: TGTGCCAGCAGCTTAGTAAGACACCGACTTGGGAATGAGCAGTTCTTC
V gene: TRBV5-1; D gene: TRBD1; clone size: NA; J gene: TRBJ1-5; CDR3 protein: CASSLGTGSYQPQHF; CDR3 DNA: TGCGCCAGCAGCCTCGGGACAGGTTCATATCAGCCCCAGCATTTT
V gene: TRBV12-3/TRBV12-4; D gene: NA; clone size: NA; J gene: TRBJ1-6; CDR3 protein: CASSSIRDSPLHF; CDR3 DNA: TGTGCCAGCAGTTCTATCAGGGATTCACCCCTCCACTTT
V gene: TRBV10-3; D gene: NA; clone size: NA; J gene: TRBJ2-7; CDR3 protein: CAISGGDYEQYF; CDR3 DNA: TGTGCCATCAGTGGCGGGGACTACGAGCAGTACTTC
V gene: TRBV7-9; D gene: NA; clone size: NA; J gene: TRBJ2-5; CDR3 protein: CASSFSQVVDF; CDR3 DNA: TGTGCCAGCAGCTTTTCACAGGTAGTAGACTTC
V gene: TRBV18; D gene: NA; clone size: NA; J gene: TRBJ1-5; CDR3 protein: CASSGGDSNQPQHF; CDR3 DNA: TGTGCCAGTTCCGGAGGGGATAGCAATCAGCCCCAGCATTTT
V gene: TRBV6-2/TRBV6-3; D gene: TRBD2; clone size: NA; J gene: TRBJ2-1; CDR3 protein: CASSPGTSLRNEQFF; CDR3 DNA: TGTGCCAGCAGTCCGGGGACTAGCCTCAGGAATGAGCAGTTCTTC
V gene: TRBV20-1; D gene: TRBD2; clone size: NA; J gene: TRBJ2-1; CDR3 protein: CSGGVGLADNEQFF; CDR3 DNA: TGCAGTGGGGGGGTAGGACTAGCAGACAATGAGCAGTTCTTC
V gene: TRBV20-1; D gene: NA; clone size: NA; J gene: TRBJ1-5; CDR3 protein: CSAFKATGGGQPQHF; CDR3 DNA: TGCAGTGCCTTCAAGGCTACGGGGGGCGGTCAGCCCCAGCATTTT
V gene: TRBV27; D gene: TRBD2; clone size: NA; J gene: TRBJ2-1; CDR3 protein: CASSPLSSGRAYNEQFF; CDR3 DNA: TGTGCCAGCAGTCCATTATCTAGCGGGAGGGCCTACAATGAGCAGTTCTTC
V gene: TRBV6-1; D gene: TRBD1; clone size: few; J gene: TRBJ2-7; CDR3 protein: CASMDRVYEQYF; CDR3 DNA: TGTGCCAGCATGGACAGGGTATATGAGCAGTACTTC
V gene: TRBV27; D gene: NA; clone size: few; J gene: TRBJ2-7; CDR3 protein: CASGLGRTAGVIFREQYF; CDR3 DNA: TGTGCCAGCGGTTTAGGGCGCACAGCTGGAGTAATATTTCGCGAGCAGTACTTC
V gene: TRBV28; D gene: NA; clone size: few; J gene: TRBJ2-7; CDR3 protein: CASSFPVSSYEQYF; CDR3 DNA: TGTGCCAGCAGTTTTCCGGTGAGCTCCTACGAGCAGTACTTC
V gene: TRBV6-2/TRBV6-3; D gene: TRBD2; clone size: NA; J gene: TRBJ2-3; CDR3 protein: CASSYSIGNWGGRTDTQYF; CDR3 DNA: TGTGCCAGCAGTTACTCGATTGGGAACTGGGGAGGGCGAACAGATACGCAGTATTTT
V gene: TRBV19; D gene: TRBD1; clone size: once; J gene: TRBJ1-2; CDR3 protein: CASSISFGQAPRYGYTF; CDR3 DNA: TGTGCCAGTAGTATATCCTTCGGACAGGCACCGCGCTATGGCTACACCTTC
V gene: TRBV20-1; D gene: NA; clone size: NA; J gene: TRBJ2-1; CDR3 protein: CSARTPGLHNEQFF; CDR3 DNA: TGCAGTGCTAGAACTCCGGGACTTCACAATGAGCAGTTCTTC
V gene: TRBV20-1; D gene: NA; clone size: NA; J gene: TRBJ1-3; CDR3 protein: CGLGGFAGNTIYF; CDR3 DNA: TGCGGCCTTGGAGGGTTCGCTGGAAACACCATATATTTT
V gene: TRBV6-1; D gene: TRBD1; clone size: few; J gene: TRBJ1-2; CDR3 protein: CASSPRGGDYGYTF; CDR3 DNA: TGTGCCAGCAGTCCCAGGGGGGGTGACTATGGCTACACCTTC
V gene: TRBV6-4; D gene: TRBD2; clone size: few; J gene: TRBJ2-1; CDR3 protein: CASSESVSSGSSEQFF; CDR3 DNA: TGTGCCAGCAGTGAGAGTGTGTCTAGCGGGAGCAGTGAGCAGTTCTTC
V gene: TRBV18; D gene: NA; clone size: NA; J gene: TRBJ1-2; CDR3 protein: CASSPMAGATGGDGYTF; CDR3 DNA: TGTGCCAGCTCACCAATGGCTGGGGCGACAGGTGGGGATGGCTACACCTTC